The 22 T cell receptor beta chains below were found in one sample sequenced in a study of blood T cell repertoires in COVID-19. Measured with immunoSEQ multiplex PCR; TCRdb has only the in-frame clones, and not every one. Among over 400,000 clones listed, roughly 88% were seen once. Sequenced material: peripheral blood. The receptors were sampled from a young woman with active or convalescent COVID-19.

The rearrangement joins TRBV29-1 to TRBJ2-7, with 14 bases that match TRBD2. V lost 6 bases and J lost 2; bases outside the gene matches: 9. This CDR3 spans 16 amino acids. Germline lookup yields CDR1 SQVTM and CDR2 ANQGSEA. The CDR3, as DNA: TGCAGCGTGACCGGGACTAGCGGGAGCCCGCCCTACGAGCAGTACTTC. Amino acid sequence: CSVTGTSGSPPYEQYF.

This sequence joins TRBV20-1 and TRBJ1-1; D remains unclear. The CDR3 has 11 amino acids. Trimming took 3 bases from V and 8 from J, leaving 10 bases between them. Germline V lookup: CDR1 DFQATT, CDR2 SNEGSKA (reference sequence). The CDR3 loop reads CSARESLEAFF. The CDR3 DNA is TGCAGTGCTAGGGAGAGTCTAGAAGCTTTCTTT.

The CDR3 DNA reads as TGTGCCAGTAGTATGGTTGGGCGGGGCGGCACAGATACGCAGTATTTT. This gives the protein CASSMVGRGGTDTQYF. The chain couples TRBV19 to TRBJ2-3; D may be TRBD2 (6 bases). The CDR3 extends over 16 amino acids. Germline CDR1 is LNHDA and CDR2 is SQIVND (reference sequence). The V end lost 3 bases, the J end lost 1 base, and 14 bases lay between the germline ends.

This clone has just one count. This rearrangement joins TRBV4-1 to TRBJ1-1; D unclear. Germline V gene lookup returns CDR1 MGHRA and CDR2 YSYEKL. The CDR3 sequence is 14 residues long. The V end was cut by 1 base, the J end by 3 bases, with 9 bases between. The CDR3 DNA reads as TGCGCCAGCAGCCAAGCGGGGTTTGACACTGAAGCTTTCTTT. Translation: CASSQAGFDTEAFF.

This CDR3 reads CATHSQLTNTGELFF. CDR3 nucleotide sequence: TGTGCCACCCACTCCCAACTAACGAACACCGGGGAGCTGTTTTTT. This chain joins TRBV15 and TRBJ2-2; D remains unclear. CDR1 LNHNV and CDR2 YYDKDF come from the germline V gene (reference sequence). V was clipped by 8 bases and J by 0 bases, with 13 bases between them. There are 15 residues in the CDR3.

V and J are TRBV7-7 and TRBJ2-5; TRBD2 aligns across 10 bases. The CDR3 sequence is 15 residues long. Unmatched junction bases numbered 8, after V lost 5 bases and J lost 5 bases. From germline, CDR1 is SSHAT and CDR2 FNYEAQ (reference sequence). DNA of the CDR3: TGTGCCAGCAGCCCCGGAGCGGGGGGGCCGGAGACCCAGTACTTC. This codes for CASSPGAGGPETQYF.

The chain has TRBV5-1 and TRBJ1-4; 7 bases are shared with TRBD1. The CDR3 runs to 14 residues. With V trimmed by 3 bases and J by 7 bases, 6 bases remained unmatched. CDR1 and CDR2 from the germline V gene are SGHRS and YFSETQ. The CDR3 here is CASSSGTEVEKLFF. CDR3 in DNA: TGCGCCAGCAGCTCCGGGACAGAGGTTGAAAAACTGTTTTTT.

This sequence joins TRBV5-6 and TRBJ2-1, with TRBD2 matching over 16 bases. This CDR3 is 15 amino acids long. Germline loops: CDR1 SGHDT, CDR2 YYEEEE. Losses at the gene ends were 4 bases for V and 7 bases for J; bases not matched to a gene: 2. This chain's CDR3 is CASSEGLAGGNEQFF. The DNA of the CDR3 is TGTGCCAGCAGCGAGGGACTAGCGGGAGGGAATGAGCAGTTCTTC.

This chain links TRBV10-3 with TRBJ2-2; possibly TRBD1 for D (5 bases). Germline V CDR1 and CDR2: ENHRY, SYGVKD. Deletions cut 6 bases from V and 2 bases from J, with 19 bases between. The CDR3 is 17 amino acids. The CDR3 coding sequence is TGTGCCATCAGGCCCCTAGGCAGGGATGATAACACCGGGGAGCTGTTTTTT. It is translated as CAIRPLGRDDNTGELFF.

The gene calls are TRBV9 and TRBJ2-2, with 13 bases that match TRBD2. V was pared by 0 bases and J by 5 bases, with 7 bases of the junction left unmatched. Germline values: CDR1 SGDLS, CDR2 YYNGEE. This CDR3 spans 18 amino acids. In DNA, the CDR3 is TGTGCCAGCAGCGTAGCTGGACTAGCGGGAGTAAGGACCGGGGAGCTGTTTTTT. It is translated as CASSVAGLAGVRTGELFF.

V gene TRBV3-1 (or the pseudogene TRBV3-2) combines with J gene TRBJ1-1; weak D call: TRBD1 (6 bases). V was trimmed by 3 bases and J by 3 bases, leaving 14 bases between them. CDR1 is LGHDT and CDR2 is YNNKEL in the germline V gene (reference sequence). The CDR3 consists of 15 residues. The CDR3 here is CASSHLYRVDTEAFF. The CDR3 DNA is TGTGCCAGCAGCCACTTATACAGGGTGGACACTGAAGCTTTCTTT.

The chain links TRBV4-2 to TRBJ1-6; no firm D call. V lost 4 bases and J lost 10, with 14 bases in between. The CDR3 is made up of 14 amino acids. Looked up from germline, CDR1 is LGHNA and CDR2 is YNFKEQ. CDR3 sequence (DNA): TGTGCCAGCAGCCCATCAGTCCGGGAGTCACCCCTCCACTTT. It translates to CASSPSVRESPLHF.

This chain joins TRBV4-1 and TRBJ2-7; no clear D gene. V dropped 0 bases and J dropped 6 bases, with 18 bases sitting between them. The V gene's germline CDR1 is MGHRA and CDR2 YSYEKL. The CDR3 has 16 residues. CDR3: CASSQDGLEVRSEQYF. CDR3 DNA: TGCGCCAGCAGCCAAGATGGCCTCGAAGTACGAAGCGAGCAGTACTTC.

V and J are TRBV6-5 and TRBJ1-1; no firm D call. There are 13 residues in the CDR3. Germline V gene lookup returns CDR1 MNHEY and CDR2 SVGAGI. V dropped 7 bases and J dropped 1 base, with 10 bases sitting between them. CDR3 sequence (DNA): TGTGCCAGCACCCCAACAGCGAACACTGAAGCTTTCTTT. Translation: CASTPTANTEAFF.

This clone showed up just a few times. The chain combines TRBV7-9 with TRBJ2-7; TRBD1 matches 9 bases. The junction had 10 bases not matched to a gene; V was cut back by 5 bases and J by 2 bases. Per germline, CDR1 SEHNR and CDR2 FQNEAQ (reference sequence). The CDR3 extends over 16 amino acids. The CDR3 coding sequence is TGTGCCAGCAGCGCCTGGACAGGGGCCACAACCTACGAGCAGTACTTC. Translating gives CASSAWTGATTYEQYF.

The genes are TRBV3-1 (or the pseudogene TRBV3-2) and TRBJ2-7; 13 bases align to TRBD2. Losses at the gene ends were 4 bases for V and 3 bases for J; bases not matched to a gene: 6. Germline V lookup: CDR1 LGHDT, CDR2 YNNKEL (reference sequence). CDR3 length: 16 residues. The CDR3 nucleotides read TGTGCCAGCAGCCTAGGACTAGCGGGAGACGGCTACGAGCAGTACTTC. Translation gives CASSLGLAGDGYEQYF.

This clone was seen only once. The chain combines TRBV5-5 with TRBJ1-4; TRBD1 might be the D (5 bases). The CDR3 is made up of 14 amino acids. From germline, CDR1 is SGHKS and CDR2 YYEKEE (reference sequence). V lost 1 base and J 7 bases, leaving 11 bases between the germline ends. The CDR3 region is CASSLRLGAEKLFF. In DNA, the CDR3 is TGTGCCAGCAGCTTGAGGCTTGGGGCTGAAAAACTGTTTTTT.

This chain connects TRBV24-1 to TRBJ2-1, with D possibly matching TRBD2 (5 bases). The germline V and J ends were trimmed by 5 bases and 1 base, with 14 bases remaining between them. This CDR3 has 16 amino acids. Germline assignment: CDR1 KGHDR and CDR2 SFDVKD. Here the CDR3 DNA reads TGTGCCACCAGTGGGGAAAGCGGTAATTCCTACAATGAGCAGTTCTTC. This codes for CATSGESGNSYNEQFF.

This chain uses TRBV6-2 or TRBV6-3 with TRBJ2-2; D possibly corresponds to TRBD2 (5 bases). This CDR3 spans 15 amino acids. Germline V gene data show CDR1 as MNHEY and CDR2 as SVGEGT. Trimming shortened V by 2 bases and J by 3 bases, and 10 bases separated the two germline ends. The DNA for the CDR3 is TGTGCCAGCAGTTACCAGCGGAGCCACACCGGGGAGCTGTTTTTT. Amino acids: CASSYQRSHTGELFF.

The genes are TRBV4-1 and TRBJ1-1; D call uncertain. Looked up from germline, CDR1 is MGHRA and CDR2 is YSYEKL. This CDR3 is built from 15 residues. V was trimmed by 0 bases and J by 0 bases, leaving 8 bases between them. The CDR3 protein is CASSQESIMNTEAFF. For the CDR3, the DNA is TGCGCCAGCAGCCAAGAAAGCATCATGAACACTGAAGCTTTCTTT.

The V and J genes are TRBV7-9 and TRBJ2-2, with 10 bases aligning to TRBD2. CDR3 length equals 15 residues. Germline values: CDR1 SEHNR, CDR2 FQNEAQ (reference sequence). Germline trimming cut 7 bases from V and 6 bases from J; bases unmatched to any gene: 8. For the CDR3, the DNA is TGTGCCAGCACAACACTAGCGGGAACACCCGGGGAGCTGTTTTTT. Translation gives CASTTLAGTPGELFF.

The rearrangement uses TRBV5-6 and TRBJ1-2; unclear D gene. The germline CDR1 and CDR2 sequences are SGHDT and YYEEEE. Trimming took 3 bases from V and 4 from J, leaving 16 bases between them. This CDR3 is built from 15 residues. Here the CDR3 reads CASSYPGRPPYGYTF. CDR3 coding DNA: TGTGCCAGCAGCTACCCCGGCAGGCCACCCTATGGCTACACCTTC.